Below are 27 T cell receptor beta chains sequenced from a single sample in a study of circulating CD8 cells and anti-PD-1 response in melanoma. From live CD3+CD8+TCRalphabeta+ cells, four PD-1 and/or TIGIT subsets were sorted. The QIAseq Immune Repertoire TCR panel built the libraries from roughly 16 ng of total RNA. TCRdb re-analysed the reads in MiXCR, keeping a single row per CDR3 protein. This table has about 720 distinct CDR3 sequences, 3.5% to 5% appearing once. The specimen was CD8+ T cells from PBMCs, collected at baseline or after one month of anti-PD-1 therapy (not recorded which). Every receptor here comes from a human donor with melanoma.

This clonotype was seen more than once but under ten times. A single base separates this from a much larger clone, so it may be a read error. For the CDR3, the DNA is TGTGCCAGCAGCCTACGGGGGGCCCCGAGCTACGAGCAGTACTTC. Translated, it gives CASSLRGAPSYEQYF. The chain links TRBV7-2 to TRBJ2-7, with a tentative D call TRBD2 (7 bases). Deletions cut 5 bases from V and 3 bases from J, with 17 bases between. CDR3 length: 15 amino acids. Germline V gives CDR1 SGHTA, CDR2 FQGNSA.

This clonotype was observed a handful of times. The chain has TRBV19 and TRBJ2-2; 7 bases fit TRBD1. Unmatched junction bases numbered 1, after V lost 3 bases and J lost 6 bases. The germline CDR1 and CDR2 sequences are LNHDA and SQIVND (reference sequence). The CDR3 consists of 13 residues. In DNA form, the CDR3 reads TGTGCCAGTAGTATGCAGGGGGCCGGGGAGCTGTTTTTT. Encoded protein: CASSMQGAGELFF. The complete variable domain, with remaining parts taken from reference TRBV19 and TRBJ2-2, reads DGGITQSPKYLFRKEGQNVTLSCEQNLNHDAMYWYRQDPGQGLRLIYYSQIVNDFQKGDIAEGYSVSREKKESFPLTVTSAQKNPTAFYLCASSMQGAGELFFGEGSRLTVL.

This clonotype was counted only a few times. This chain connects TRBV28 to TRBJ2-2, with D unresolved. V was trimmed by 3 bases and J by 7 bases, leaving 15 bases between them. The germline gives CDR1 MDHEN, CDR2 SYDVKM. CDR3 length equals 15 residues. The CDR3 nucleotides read TGTGCCAGCAGTTTCGATGAGTGGGCGTTCGGGGAGCTGTTTTTT. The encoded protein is CASSFDEWAFGELFF.

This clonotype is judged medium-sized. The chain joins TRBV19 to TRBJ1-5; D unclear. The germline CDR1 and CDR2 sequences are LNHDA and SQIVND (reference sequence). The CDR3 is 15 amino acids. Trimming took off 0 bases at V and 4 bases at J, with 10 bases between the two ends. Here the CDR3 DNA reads TGTGCCAGTAGTATAGATCTAGGAGGGAATCAGCCCCAGCATTTT. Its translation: CASSIDLGGNQPQHF.

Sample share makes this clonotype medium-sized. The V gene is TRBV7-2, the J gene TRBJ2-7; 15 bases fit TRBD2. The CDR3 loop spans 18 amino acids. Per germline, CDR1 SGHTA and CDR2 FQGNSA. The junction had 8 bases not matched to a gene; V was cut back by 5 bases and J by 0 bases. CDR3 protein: CASSVGLAGGRSSYEQYF. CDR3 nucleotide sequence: TGTGCCAGCAGCGTGGGACTAGCGGGGGGCCGCAGCTCCTACGAGCAGTACTTC.

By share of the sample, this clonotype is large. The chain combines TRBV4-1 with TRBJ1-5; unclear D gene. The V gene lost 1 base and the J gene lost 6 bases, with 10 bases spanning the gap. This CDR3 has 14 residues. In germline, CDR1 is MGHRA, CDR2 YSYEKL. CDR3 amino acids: CASSQVRNSQPQHF. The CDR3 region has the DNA TGCGCCAGCAGCCAAGTTAGGAACTCTCAGCCCCAGCATTTT.

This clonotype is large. The CDR3 protein is CSVISGESSYEQYF. CDR3 nucleotides: TGCAGCGTCATAAGCGGGGAAAGCTCCTACGAGCAGTACTTC. The chain uses TRBV29-1 and TRBJ2-7; 7 bases align to TRBD2. CDR3 length: 14 amino acids. CDR1 SQVTM and CDR2 ANQGSEA come from the germline V gene. Trimming took 6 bases from V and 0 from J; bases not matched to a gene: 8.

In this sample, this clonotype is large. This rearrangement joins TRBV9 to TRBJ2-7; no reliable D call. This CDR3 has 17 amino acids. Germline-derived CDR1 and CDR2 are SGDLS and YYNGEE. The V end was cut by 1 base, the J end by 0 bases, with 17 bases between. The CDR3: CASSVPDGPYDSYEQYF. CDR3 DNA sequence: TGTGCCAGCAGCGTACCAGACGGCCCCTACGACTCCTACGAGCAGTACTTC.

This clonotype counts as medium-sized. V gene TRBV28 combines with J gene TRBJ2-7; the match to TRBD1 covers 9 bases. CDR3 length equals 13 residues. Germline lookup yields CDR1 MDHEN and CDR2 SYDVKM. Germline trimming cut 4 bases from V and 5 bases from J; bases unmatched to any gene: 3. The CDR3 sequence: CASSWTGDNEQYF. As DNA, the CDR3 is TGTGCCAGCAGTTGGACAGGGGACAACGAGCAGTACTTC.

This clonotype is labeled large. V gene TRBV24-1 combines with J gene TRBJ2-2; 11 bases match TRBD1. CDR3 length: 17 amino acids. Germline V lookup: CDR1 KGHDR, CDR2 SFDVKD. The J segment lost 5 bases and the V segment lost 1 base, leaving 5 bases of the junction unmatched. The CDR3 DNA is TGTGCCACCAGTGATTTCTGGACAGGGGGCCGGACCGGGGAGCTGTTTTTT. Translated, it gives CATSDFWTGGRTGELFF.

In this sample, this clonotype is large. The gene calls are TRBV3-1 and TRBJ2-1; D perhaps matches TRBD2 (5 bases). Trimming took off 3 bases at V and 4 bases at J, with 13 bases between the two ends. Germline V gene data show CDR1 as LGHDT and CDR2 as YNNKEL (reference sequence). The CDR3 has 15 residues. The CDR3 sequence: CASSHDSSSYNEQFF. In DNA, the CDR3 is TGTGCCAGCAGCCATGATTCTAGCTCGTACAATGAGCAGTTCTTC.

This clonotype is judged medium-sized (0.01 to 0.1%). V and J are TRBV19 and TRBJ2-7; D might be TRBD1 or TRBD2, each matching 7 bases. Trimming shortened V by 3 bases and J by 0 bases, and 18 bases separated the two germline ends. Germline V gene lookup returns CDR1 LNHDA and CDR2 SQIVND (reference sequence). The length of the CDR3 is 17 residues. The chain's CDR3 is CASSIRKGGGSSYEQYF. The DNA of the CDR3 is TGTGCCAGTAGTATTCGGAAAGGGGGCGGGAGCTCCTACGAGCAGTACTTC.

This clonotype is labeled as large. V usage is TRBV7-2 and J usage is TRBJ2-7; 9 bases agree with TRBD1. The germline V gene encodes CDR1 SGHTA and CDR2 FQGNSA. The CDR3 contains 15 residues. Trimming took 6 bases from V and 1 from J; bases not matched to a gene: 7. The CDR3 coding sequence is TGTGCCAGCAGACTTACCGGGACAGGGTCCTACGAGCAGTACTTC. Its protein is CASRLTGTGSYEQYF.

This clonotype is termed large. The CDR3 coding sequence is TGCGCCAGCAGTCGGGACAGGGGTAGGAACACTGAAGCTTTCTTT. This codes for CASSRDRGRNTEAFF. This chain links TRBV23-1 with TRBJ1-1; 10 positions match TRBD1. TRBV23-1 is designated an ORF whose function remains uncertain. The CDR3 runs 15 residues. V gave up 4 bases and J gave up 1 base; unmatched junction bases: 3.

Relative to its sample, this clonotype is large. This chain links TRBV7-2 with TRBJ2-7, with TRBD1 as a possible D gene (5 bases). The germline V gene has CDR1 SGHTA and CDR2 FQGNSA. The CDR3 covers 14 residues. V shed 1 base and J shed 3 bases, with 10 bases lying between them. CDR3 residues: CASSLGRRGYEQYF. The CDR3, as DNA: TGTGCCAGCAGCTTAGGGCGAAGGGGCTACGAGCAGTACTTC.

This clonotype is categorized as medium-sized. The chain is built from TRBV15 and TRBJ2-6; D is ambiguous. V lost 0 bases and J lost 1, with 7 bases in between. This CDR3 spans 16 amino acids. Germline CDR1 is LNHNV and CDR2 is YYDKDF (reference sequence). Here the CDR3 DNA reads TGTGCCACCAGCAGAGATCAGGAGTCTGGGGCCAACGTCCTGACTTTC. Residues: CATSRDQESGANVLTF.

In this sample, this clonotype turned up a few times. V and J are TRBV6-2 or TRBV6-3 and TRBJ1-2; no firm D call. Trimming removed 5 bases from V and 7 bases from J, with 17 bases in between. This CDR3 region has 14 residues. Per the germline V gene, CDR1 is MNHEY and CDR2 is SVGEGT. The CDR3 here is CASSPGTGGCGYTF. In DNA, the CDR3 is TGTGCCAGCAGTCCGGGCACCGGAGGCTGTGGCTACACCTTC.

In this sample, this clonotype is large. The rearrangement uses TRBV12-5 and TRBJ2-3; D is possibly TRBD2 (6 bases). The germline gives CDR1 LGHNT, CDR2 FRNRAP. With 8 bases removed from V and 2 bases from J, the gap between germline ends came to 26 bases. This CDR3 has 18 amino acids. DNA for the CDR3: TGTGCTAGTTCGTGGTCTACCGCCGCTAGCGCCCTCACAGATACGCAGTATTTT. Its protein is CASSWSTAASALTDTQYF.

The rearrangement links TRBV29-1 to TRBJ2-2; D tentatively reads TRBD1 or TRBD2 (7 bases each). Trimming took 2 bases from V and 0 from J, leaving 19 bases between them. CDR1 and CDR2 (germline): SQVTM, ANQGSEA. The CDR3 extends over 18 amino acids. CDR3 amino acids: CSVEWLGGGGANTGELFF. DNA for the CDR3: TGCAGCGTTGAATGGCTGGGAGGGGGCGGAGCGAACACCGGGGAGCTGTTTTTT.

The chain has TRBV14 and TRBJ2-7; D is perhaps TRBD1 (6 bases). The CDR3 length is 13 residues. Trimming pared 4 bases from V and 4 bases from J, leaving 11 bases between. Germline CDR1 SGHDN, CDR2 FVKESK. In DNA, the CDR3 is TGTGCCAGCAGCCGGGGGACATTTTACGAGCAGTACTTC. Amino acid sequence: CASSRGTFYEQYF.

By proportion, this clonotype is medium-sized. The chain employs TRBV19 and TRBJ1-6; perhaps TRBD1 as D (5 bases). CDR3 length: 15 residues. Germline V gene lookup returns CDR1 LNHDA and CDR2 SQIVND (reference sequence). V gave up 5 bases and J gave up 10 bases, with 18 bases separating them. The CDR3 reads CASSFGTAGSSPLHF. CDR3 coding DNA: TGTGCCAGTAGTTTCGGGACGGCAGGAAGCTCACCCCTCCACTTT.

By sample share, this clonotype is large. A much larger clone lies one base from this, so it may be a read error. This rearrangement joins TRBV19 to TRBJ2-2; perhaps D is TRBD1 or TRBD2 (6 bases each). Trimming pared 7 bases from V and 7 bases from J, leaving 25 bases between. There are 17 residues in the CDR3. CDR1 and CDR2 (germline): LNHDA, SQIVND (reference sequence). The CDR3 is CASTRTDIYAEGGELFF. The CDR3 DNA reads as TGTGCCAGTACTCGGACAGACATATACGCGGAGGGCGGGGAGCTGTTTTTT.

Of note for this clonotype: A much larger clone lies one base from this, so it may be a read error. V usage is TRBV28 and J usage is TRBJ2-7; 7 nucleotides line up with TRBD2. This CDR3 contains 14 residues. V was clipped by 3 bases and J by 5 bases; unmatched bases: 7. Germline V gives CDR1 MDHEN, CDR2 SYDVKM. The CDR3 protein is CASSFLAEIHEQYF. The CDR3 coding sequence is TGTGCCAGCAGTTTCCTAGCGGAGATCCACGAGCAGTACTTC.

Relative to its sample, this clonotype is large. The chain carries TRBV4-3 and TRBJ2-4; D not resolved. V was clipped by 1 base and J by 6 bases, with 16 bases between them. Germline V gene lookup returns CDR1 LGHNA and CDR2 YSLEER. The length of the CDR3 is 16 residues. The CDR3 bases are TGCGCCAGCAGCCAAGGAGCCAGGACCACTACAAACATTCAGTACTTC. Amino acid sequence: CASSQGARTTTNIQYF.

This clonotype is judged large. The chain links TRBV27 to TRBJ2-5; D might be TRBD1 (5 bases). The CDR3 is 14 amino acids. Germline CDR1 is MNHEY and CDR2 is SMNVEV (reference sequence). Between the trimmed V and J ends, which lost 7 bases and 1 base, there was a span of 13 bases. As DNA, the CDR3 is TGTGCCAGCATGGGTTGGGGCCCCCAAGAGACCCAGTACTTC. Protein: CASMGWGPQETQYF.

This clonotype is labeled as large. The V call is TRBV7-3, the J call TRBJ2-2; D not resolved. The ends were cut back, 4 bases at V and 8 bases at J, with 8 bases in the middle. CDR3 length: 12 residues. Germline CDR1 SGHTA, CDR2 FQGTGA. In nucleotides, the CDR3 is TGTGCCAGCAGCTATACAGCTGGGGAGCTGTTTTTT. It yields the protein CASSYTAGELFF.

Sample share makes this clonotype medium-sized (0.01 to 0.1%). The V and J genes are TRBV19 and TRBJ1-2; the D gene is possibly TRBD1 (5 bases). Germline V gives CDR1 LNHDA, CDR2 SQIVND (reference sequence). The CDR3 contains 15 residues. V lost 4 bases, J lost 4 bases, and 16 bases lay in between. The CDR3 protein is CASSNDRGNSYGYTF. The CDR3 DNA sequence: TGTGCCAGTAGTAACGACCGGGGGAATAGCTATGGCTACACCTTC. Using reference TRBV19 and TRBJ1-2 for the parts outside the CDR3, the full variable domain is DGGITQSPKYLFRKEGQNVTLSCEQNLNHDAMYWYRQDPGQGLRLIYYSQIVNDFQKGDIAEGYSVSREKKESFPLTVTSAQKNPTAFYLCASSNDRGNSYGYTFGSGTRLTVV.